This TCR beta chain was documented in a study of blood T cell repertoires in COVID-19. Study as a whole: T cells, B-cell-depleted T cells, or PBMCs supplied cDNA or gDNA.

The trim removed 0 bases at V and 2 bases at J, leaving 5 bases unmatched. Germline values: CDR1 SGHTA, CDR2 FQGNSA. This CDR3 region has 17 residues. Study processing details: The authors estimated nucleated cell counts from reference gene primer amplification. Sequencing was performed with immunoSEQ multiplex PCR; in TCRdb, only in-frame clones are kept and a portion is missing. The V and J calls and clone size come from that table; D and trimming were worked out from the DNA. The repertoire includes 150,000 to 200,000 clones, approximately 86% of them detected once, and around 0.93% sits in the top ten. Patients of the Seattle cohort, enrolled during active infection, were followed longitudinally.

The chain carries TRBV7-2 and TRBJ2-7, with 12 positions matching TRBD1. Sequencing input: peripheral blood. The source is a man aged 55 to 70 with COVID-19, enrolled during active disease. The CDR3 DNA reads TGTGCCAGCAGCTTAGCGGGGACAGGGGGCCAGGCCTACGAGCAGTACTTC. Its protein is CASSLAGTGGQAYEQYF.